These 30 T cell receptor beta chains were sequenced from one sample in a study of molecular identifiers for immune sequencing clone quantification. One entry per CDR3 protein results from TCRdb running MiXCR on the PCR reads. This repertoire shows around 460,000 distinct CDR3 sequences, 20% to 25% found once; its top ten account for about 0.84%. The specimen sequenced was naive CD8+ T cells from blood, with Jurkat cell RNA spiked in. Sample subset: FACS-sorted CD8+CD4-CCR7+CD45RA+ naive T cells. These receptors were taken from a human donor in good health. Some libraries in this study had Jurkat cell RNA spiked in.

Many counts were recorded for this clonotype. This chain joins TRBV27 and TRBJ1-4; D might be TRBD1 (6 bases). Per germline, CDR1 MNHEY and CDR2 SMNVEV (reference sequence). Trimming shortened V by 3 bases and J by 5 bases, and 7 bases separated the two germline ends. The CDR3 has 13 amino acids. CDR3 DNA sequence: TGTGCCAGCAGTTTTGGGGGCAATGAAAAACTGTTTTTT. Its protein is CASSFGGNEKLFF.

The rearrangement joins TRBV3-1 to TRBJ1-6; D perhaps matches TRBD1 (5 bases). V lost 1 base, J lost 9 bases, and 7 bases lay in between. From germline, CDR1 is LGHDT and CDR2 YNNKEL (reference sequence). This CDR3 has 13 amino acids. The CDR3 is CASSQAQGSPLHF. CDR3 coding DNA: TGTGCCAGCAGCCAAGCCCAGGGTTCACCCCTCCACTTT.

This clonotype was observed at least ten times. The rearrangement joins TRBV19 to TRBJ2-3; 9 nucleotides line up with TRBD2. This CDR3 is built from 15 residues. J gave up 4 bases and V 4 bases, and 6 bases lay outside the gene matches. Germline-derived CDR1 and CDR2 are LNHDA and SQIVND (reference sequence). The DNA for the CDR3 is TGTGCCAGTAGTAGTCTAGCGGGGTTGGCAGATACGCAGTATTTT. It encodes CASSSLAGLADTQYF.

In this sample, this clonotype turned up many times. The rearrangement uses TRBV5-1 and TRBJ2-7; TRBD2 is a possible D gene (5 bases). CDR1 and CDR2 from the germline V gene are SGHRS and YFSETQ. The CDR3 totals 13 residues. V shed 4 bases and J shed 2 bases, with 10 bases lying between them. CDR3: CASSADWTYEQYF. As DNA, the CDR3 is TGCGCCAGCAGCGCGGACTGGACCTACGAGCAGTACTTC.

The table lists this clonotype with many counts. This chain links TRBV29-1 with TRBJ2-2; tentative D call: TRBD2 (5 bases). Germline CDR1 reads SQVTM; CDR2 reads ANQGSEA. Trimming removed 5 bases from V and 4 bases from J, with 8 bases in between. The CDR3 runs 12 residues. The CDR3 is CSVQEATGELFF. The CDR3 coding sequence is TGCAGCGTTCAGGAGGCCACCGGGGAGCTGTTTTTT.

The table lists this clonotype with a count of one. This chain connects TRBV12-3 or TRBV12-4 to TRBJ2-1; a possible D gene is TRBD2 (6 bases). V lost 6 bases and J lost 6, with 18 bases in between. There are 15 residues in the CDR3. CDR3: CASRRGGGPGNEQFF. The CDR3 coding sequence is TGTGCCAGCAGGAGGGGTGGAGGGCCGGGCAATGAGCAGTTCTTC.

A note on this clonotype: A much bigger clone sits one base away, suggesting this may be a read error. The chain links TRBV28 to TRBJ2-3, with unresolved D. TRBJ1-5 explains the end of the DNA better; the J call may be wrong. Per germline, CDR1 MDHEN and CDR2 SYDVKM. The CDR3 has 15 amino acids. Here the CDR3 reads CASSLWGRALDTQHF. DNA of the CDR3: TGTGCCAGCAGTTTATGGGGGAGGGCCCTTGATACGCAGCATTTT.

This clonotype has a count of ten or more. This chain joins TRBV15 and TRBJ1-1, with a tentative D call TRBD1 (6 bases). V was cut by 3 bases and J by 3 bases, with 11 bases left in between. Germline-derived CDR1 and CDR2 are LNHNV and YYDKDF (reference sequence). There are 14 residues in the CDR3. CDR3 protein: CATSRDTGYTEAFF. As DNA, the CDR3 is TGTGCCACCAGCAGGGATACAGGGTACACTGAAGCTTTCTTT.

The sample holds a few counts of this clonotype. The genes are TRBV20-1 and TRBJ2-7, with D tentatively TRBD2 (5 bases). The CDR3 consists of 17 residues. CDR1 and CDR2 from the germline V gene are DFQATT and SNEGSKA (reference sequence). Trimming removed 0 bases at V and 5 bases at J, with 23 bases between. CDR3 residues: CSARDGQHSARYNEQYF. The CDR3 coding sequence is TGCAGTGCTAGAGATGGGCAGCATAGCGCCCGTTACAACGAGCAGTACTTC.

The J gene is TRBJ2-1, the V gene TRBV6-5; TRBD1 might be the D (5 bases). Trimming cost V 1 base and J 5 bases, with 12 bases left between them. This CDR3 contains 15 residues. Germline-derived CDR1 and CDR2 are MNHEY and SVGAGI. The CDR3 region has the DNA TGTGCCAGCAGTTACTTGACAGCGAATAACAATGAGCAGTTCTTC. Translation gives CASSYLTANNNEQFF.

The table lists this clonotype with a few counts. The DNA for the CDR3 is TGTGCCAGCAGCCAAGAATGGGTGGATACGCAGTATTTT. Amino acid sequence: CASSQEWVDTQYF. The V call is TRBV14, the J call TRBJ2-3; D remains unclear. Germline assignment: CDR1 SGHDN and CDR2 FVKESK. Trimming removed 0 bases at V and 6 bases at J, with 7 bases between. CDR3 length equals 13 residues. The full variable domain, completed using reference TRBV14 and TRBJ2-3, is EAGVTQFPSHSVIEKGQTVTLRCDPISGHDNLYWYRRVMGKEIKFLLHFVKESKQDESGMPNNRFLAERTGGTYSTLKVQPAELEDSGVYFCASSQEWVDTQYFGPGTRLTVL.

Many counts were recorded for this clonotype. This CDR3 reads CSARDLRGGENQPQHF. CDR3 nucleotide sequence: TGCAGTGCTAGAGATCTGAGAGGGGGCGAGAATCAGCCCCAGCATTTT. V and J are TRBV20-1 and TRBJ1-5, with 7 nucleotides matching TRBD1. J lost 4 bases, V lost 0 bases, and 9 bases had no gene match. The CDR3 sequence is 16 residues long. The V gene's germline CDR1 is DFQATT and CDR2 SNEGSKA (reference sequence).

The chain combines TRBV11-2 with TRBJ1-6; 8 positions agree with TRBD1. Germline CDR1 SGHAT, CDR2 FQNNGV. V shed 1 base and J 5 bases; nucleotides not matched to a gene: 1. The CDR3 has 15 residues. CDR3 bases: TGTGCCAGCAGCTTAGTGACAGGGGATAATTCACCCCTCCACTTT. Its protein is CASSLVTGDNSPLHF. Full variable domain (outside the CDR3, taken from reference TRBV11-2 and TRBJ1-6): EAGVAQSPRYKIIEKRQSVAFWCNPISGHATLYWYQQILGQGPKLLIQFQNNGVVDDSQLPKDRFSAERLKGVDSTLKIQPAKLEDSAVYLCASSLVTGDNSPLHFGNGTRLTVT.

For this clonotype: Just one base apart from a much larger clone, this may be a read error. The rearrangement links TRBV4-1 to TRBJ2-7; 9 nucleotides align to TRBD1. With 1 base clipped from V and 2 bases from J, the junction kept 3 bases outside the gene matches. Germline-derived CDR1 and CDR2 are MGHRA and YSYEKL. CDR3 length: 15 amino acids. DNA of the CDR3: TGCGCCAGCAGCCAAGCCGGGACAGGGCCCTACGAGCAGTACTTC. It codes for CASSQAGTGPYEQYF.

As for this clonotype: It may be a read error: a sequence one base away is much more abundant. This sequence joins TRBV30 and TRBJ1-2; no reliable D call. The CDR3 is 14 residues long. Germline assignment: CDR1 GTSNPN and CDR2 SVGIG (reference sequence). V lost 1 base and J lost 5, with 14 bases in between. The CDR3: CAWSDPVRIYGYTF. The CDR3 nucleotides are TGTGCCTGGAGTGACCCCGTGAGAATATATGGCTACACCTTC.

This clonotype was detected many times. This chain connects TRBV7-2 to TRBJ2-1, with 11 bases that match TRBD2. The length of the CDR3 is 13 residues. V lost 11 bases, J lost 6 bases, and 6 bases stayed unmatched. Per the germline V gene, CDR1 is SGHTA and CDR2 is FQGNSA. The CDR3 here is CALRTSGSNEQFF. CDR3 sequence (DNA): TGTGCCCTCCGGACTAGCGGGTCCAATGAGCAGTTCTTC.

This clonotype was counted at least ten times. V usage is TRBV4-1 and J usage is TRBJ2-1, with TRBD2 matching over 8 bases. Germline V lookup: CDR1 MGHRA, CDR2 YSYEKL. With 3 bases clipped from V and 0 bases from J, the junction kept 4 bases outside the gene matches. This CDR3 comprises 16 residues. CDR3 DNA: TGCGCCAGCAGCCACCTAGGGACTAGCTCCTACAATGAGCAGTTCTTC. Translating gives CASSHLGTSSYNEQFF.

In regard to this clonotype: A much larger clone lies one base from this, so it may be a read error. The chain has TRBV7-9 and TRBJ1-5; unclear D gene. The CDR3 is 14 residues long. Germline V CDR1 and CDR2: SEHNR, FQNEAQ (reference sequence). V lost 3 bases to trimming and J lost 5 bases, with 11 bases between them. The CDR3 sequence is CASSFWPEDQPQHF. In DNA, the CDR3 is TGTGCCAGCAGCTTCTGGCCGGAGGATCAGCCCCAGCATTTT.

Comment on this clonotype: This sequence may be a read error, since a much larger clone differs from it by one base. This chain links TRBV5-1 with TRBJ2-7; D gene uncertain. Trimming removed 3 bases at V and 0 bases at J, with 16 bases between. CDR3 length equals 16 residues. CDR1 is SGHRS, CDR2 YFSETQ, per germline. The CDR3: CASSSLPTESSYEQYF. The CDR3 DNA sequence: TGCGCCAGCAGCTCCCTACCGACGGAGAGCTCCTACGAGCAGTACTTC. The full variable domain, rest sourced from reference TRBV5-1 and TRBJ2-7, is KAGVTQTPRYLIKTRGQQVTLSCSPISGHRSVSWYQQTPGQGLQFLFEYFSETQRNKGNFPGRFSGRQFSNSRSEMNVSTLELGDSALYLCASSSLPTESSYEQYFGPGTRLTVT.

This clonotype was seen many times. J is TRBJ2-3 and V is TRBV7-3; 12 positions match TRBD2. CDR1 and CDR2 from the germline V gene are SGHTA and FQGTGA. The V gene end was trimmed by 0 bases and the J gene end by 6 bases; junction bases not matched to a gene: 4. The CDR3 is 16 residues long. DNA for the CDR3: TGTGCCAGCAGCTTAACACTAGCGGGAGGAAGTGATACGCAGTATTTT. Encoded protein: CASSLTLAGGSDTQYF. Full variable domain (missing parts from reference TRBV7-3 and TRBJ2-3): GAGVSQTPSNKVTEKGKYVELRCDPISGHTALYWYRQSLGQGPEFLIYFQGTGAADDSGLPNDRFFAVRPEGSVSTLKIQRTERGDSAVYLCASSLTLAGGSDTQYFGPGTRLTVL.

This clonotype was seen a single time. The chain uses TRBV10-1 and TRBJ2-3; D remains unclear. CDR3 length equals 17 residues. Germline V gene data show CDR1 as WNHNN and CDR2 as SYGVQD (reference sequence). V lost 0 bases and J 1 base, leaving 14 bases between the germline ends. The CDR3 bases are TGCGCCAGCAGTGAGTCTTTGCCGGGTCGGGGCACAGATACGCAGTATTTT. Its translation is CASSESLPGRGTDTQYF.

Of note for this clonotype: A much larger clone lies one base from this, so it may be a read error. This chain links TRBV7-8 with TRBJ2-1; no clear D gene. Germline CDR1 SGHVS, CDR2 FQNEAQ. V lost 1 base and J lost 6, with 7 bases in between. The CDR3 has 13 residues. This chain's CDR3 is CASSLVDCNEQFF. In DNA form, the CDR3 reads TGTGCCAGCAGCTTAGTAGACTGCAATGAGCAGTTCTTC.

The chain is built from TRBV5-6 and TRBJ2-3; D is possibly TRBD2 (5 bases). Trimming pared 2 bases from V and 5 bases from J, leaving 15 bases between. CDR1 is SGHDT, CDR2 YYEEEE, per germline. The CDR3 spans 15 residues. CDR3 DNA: TGTGCCAGCAGCTTAGACCTAGCCCTAGTAGATACGCAGTATTTT. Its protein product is CASSLDLALVDTQYF. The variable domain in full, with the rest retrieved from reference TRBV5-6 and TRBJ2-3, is DAGVTQSPTHLIKTRGQQVTLRCSPKSGHDTVSWYQQALGQGPQFIFQYYEEEERQRGNFPDRFSGHQFPNYSSELNVNALLLGDSALYLCASSLDLALVDTQYFGPGTRLTVL.

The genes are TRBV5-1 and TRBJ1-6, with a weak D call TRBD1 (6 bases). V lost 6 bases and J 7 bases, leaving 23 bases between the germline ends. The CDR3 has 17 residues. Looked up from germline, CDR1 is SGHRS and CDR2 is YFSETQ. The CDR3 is CASTDFPGEFGNSPLHF. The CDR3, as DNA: TGCGCCAGCACCGACTTCCCAGGGGAATTTGGGAATTCACCCCTCCACTTT. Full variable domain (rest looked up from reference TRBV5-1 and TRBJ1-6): KAGVTQTPRYLIKTRGQQVTLSCSPISGHRSVSWYQQTPGQGLQFLFEYFSETQRNKGNFPGRFSGRQFSNSRSEMNVSTLELGDSALYLCASTDFPGEFGNSPLHFGNGTRLTVT.

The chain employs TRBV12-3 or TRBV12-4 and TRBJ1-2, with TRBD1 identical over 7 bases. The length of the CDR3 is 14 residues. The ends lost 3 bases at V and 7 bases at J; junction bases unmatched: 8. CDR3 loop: CASSLVTGVRGYTF. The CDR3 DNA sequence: TGTGCCAGCAGTTTGGTTACAGGGGTGCGTGGCTACACCTTC.

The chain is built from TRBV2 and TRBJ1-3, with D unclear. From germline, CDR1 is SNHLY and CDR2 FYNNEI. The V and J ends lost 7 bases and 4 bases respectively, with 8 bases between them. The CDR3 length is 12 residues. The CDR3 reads CASMAGGNTIYF. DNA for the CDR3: TGTGCCAGCATGGCGGGAGGAAACACCATATATTTT.

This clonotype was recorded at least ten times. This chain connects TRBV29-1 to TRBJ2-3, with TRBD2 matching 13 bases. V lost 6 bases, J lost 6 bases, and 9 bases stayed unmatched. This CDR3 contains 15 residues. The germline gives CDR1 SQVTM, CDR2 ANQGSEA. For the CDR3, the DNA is TGCAGCGTGGAGACTAGCGGGGGGATACCGGATACGCAGTATTTT. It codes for CSVETSGGIPDTQYF.

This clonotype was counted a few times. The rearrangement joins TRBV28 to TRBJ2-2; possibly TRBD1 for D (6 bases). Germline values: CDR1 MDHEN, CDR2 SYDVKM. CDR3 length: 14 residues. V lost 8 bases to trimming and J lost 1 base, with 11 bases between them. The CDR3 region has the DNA TGTGCCAGCCAAGTAGGGGGGAACACCGGGGAGCTGTTTTTT. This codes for CASQVGGNTGELFF.

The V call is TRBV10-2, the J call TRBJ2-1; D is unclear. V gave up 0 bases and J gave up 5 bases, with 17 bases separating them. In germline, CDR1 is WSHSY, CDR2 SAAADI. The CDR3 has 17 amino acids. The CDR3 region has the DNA TGCGCCAGCAGTGAGTCGACGGGTCTAGTCCTTAACAATGAGCAGTTCTTC. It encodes CASSESTGLVLNNEQFF.

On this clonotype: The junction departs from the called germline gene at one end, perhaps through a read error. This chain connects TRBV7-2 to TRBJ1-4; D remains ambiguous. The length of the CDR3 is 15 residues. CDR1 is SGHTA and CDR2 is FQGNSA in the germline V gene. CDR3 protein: CASSSRDATNEKLSF. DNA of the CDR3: TGTGCCAGCAGCTCCCGGGATGCAACTAATGAAAAACTGTCTTTT.